The rows below give T cell receptor beta chains drawn from one sample of a study of cytomegalovirus exposure and HLA in healthy donors. Only in-frame clones appear in the TCRdb table, and some are missing; sequencing was by immunoSEQ multiplex PCR. The profile shows about 130,000 clones, roughly nine tenths of them singletons. The specimen sequenced was PBMCs. The receptors were sampled from a woman aged 18-29 years in good health and CMV-seronegative. The CDR3 runs from the conserved cysteine through the conserved F or W. D genes are given only for firm matches. Size is omitted from some rows. Given values are once, few, many or a class for expanded clones.

.	13	TRBV30	TRBJ2-5	few	TGTGCCTGGAGTGTGTGGGGGCGGGAGACCCAGTACTTC	CAWSVWGRETQYF
.	12	TRBV29-1	TRBJ1-1	.	TGCAGCGCCTACAGGGACCACACTGAAGCTTTCTTT	CSAYRDHTEAFF
.	14	TRBV30	TRBJ1-4	.	TGTGCCTGGGCGCCCCGGGATAGAAATGAAAAACTGTTTTTT	CAWAPRDRNEKLFF
.	14	TRBV18	TRBJ1-2	.	TGTGCCAGCTCACCGGGGACAACTAACTATGGCTACACCTTC	CASSPGTTNYGYTF
.	15	TRBV6-6	TRBJ2-1	once	TGTGCCAGCAGTTACTCAGGAGGCTCCTACAATGAGCAGTTCTTC	CASSYSGGSYNEQFF
.	15	TRBV30	TRBJ2-2	.	TGTGCCTGGAGTGTATACAGGGAGATCACCGGGGAGCTGTTTTTT	CAWSVYREITGELFF
.	13	TRBV10-2	TRBJ1-1	.	TGCGCCAGCAGTGAAGGGGCTGGCACTGAAGCTTTCTTT	CASSEGAGTEAFF
TRBD1	15	TRBV27	TRBJ2-7	.	TGTGCCAGCAGTTCCAACACAGGGGCTCAGGGGGAGCAGTACTTC	CASSSNTGAQGEQYF
.	13	TRBV7-8	TRBJ2-2	once	TGTGCCAGCAGCGCGGGACCGGCCGGGGAGCTGTTTTTT	CASSAGPAGELFF
.	12	TRBV11-2	TRBJ2-3	.	TGTGCCAGCAGCCTAAATTTAGATACGCAGTATTTT	CASSLNLDTQYF
TRBD1	13	TRBV30	TRBJ1-2	once	TGTGCCTACTCGGGACAGGGAGGTCGGGGCTACACCTTC	CAYSGQGGRGYTF
.	14	TRBV19	TRBJ1-5	once	TGTGCCAGTAGTATCCCGGCCAACACAGGGCCCCAGCATTTT	CASSIPANTGPQHF
.	12	TRBV6-1	TRBJ1-5	once	TGTGCCAGCAGTCGCCTAGACCAGCCCCAGCATTTT	CASSRLDQPQHF
TRBD1	16	TRBV19	TRBJ2-3	few	TGTGCCAGCGGGTACGCCGGGACAGGTCCCGCAGATACGCAGTATTTT	CASGYAGTGPADTQYF
TRBD2	16	TRBV7-9	TRBJ2-7	.	TGTGCCAGCAGCAGTGAAACCAGCGGGAGCTCCTACGAGCAGTACTTC	CASSSETSGSSYEQYF
TRBD2	19	TRBV18	TRBJ2-3	.	TGTGCCAGCTCACCGACCGCCCCGGGACTAGCGGGGGGCGGGGATACGCAGTATTTT	CASSPTAPGLAGGGDTQYF
.	16	TRBV7-9	TRBJ1-3	.	TGTGCCAGCAGCGACCGGGGACAATCGACTGGAAACACCATATATTTT	CASSDRGQSTGNTIYF